This T cell receptor beta chain came from a study of OX40 agonist ivuxolimab in advanced cancers. Background on the study: Dose-escalation patients were diagnosed with hepatocellular carcinoma, melanoma, renal cell cancer or head and neck cancer. Prior therapy, whether anti-PD-1, anti-PD-L1 or anti-CTLA-4, was allowed, and 40% had some. Study-wide findings and caveats: Normalized T-cell clonal expansion was also low in a subset of nonresponders.

Exclusion applied to patients with autoimmune disease history or systemic immunosuppression. Worth noting for this clone: Its antigen is unknown.

Sequencing used immunoSEQ multiplex PCR; TCRdb keeps in-frame clones, though not all of them. The profile shows tens of thousands of clones, roughly 90% of them singletons. The CDR3 has 17 amino acids. The J segment lost 3 bases and the V segment lost 4 bases, leaving 10 bases of the junction unmatched. The germline CDR1 and CDR2 sequences are MDHEN and SYDVKM. This sample comprised CD4+ or CD8+ T cells sorted from blood, obtained in a trial of the OX40 agonist ivuxolimab. This chain uses TRBV28 with TRBJ2-7; TRBD2 agrees at 12 bases. The clonotype originates from an adult with an advanced solid tumor such as melanoma, head and neck, liver or kidney cancer. CDR3 loop: CASSSLRLAGDFYEQYF. The CDR3 bases are TGTGCCAGCAGTTCATTACGACTAGCGGGAGATTTCTACGAGCAGTACTTC.